These T cell receptor beta chains were read from a single sample in a study of T cell responses to AZD1222 COVID-19 vaccine. Produced via immunoSEQ multiplex PCR; TCRdb's table is partial and in-frame only. The table records around 30,000 clones, more than 85% of them present only once. This specimen was peripheral blood, taken on day 0 of AZD1222 vaccination. Every receptor here comes from an adult in good health. The CDR3 runs from the conserved cysteine through the conserved F or W. The order of the fields is V gene, clone size, J gene, D gene, CDR3 protein, CDR3 DNA. D genes are given only for firm matches. Size values are once, few and many counts, or a class for expanded clones, and some rows have none.

v_call: TRBV3-1/TRBV3-2
clone_size: .
j_call: TRBJ1-5
d_call: .
cdr3_aa: CASSQGSVQPQHF
cdr3_nt: TGTGCCAGCAGCCAGGGATCAGTTCAGCCCCAGCATTTT

v_call: TRBV20-1
clone_size: .
j_call: TRBJ2-3
d_call: .
cdr3_aa: CSADSSDTQYF
cdr3_nt: TGCAGTGCCGATAGTAGCGATACGCAGTATTTT

v_call: TRBV6-5
clone_size: .
j_call: TRBJ1-2
d_call: .
cdr3_aa: CASSYGPGAPQGYTF
cdr3_nt: TGTGCCAGCAGTTACGGGCCGGGGGCCCCACAAGGCTACACCTTC

v_call: TRBV19
clone_size: once
j_call: TRBJ1-3
d_call: .
cdr3_aa: CASARTANSGNTIYF
cdr3_nt: TGTGCCAGTGCCCGGACAGCGAACTCTGGAAACACCATATATTTT

v_call: TRBV27
clone_size: .
j_call: TRBJ1-2
d_call: .
cdr3_aa: CASSSRDGLYGYTF
cdr3_nt: TGTGCCAGCAGTTCCCGGGACGGCCTCTATGGCTACACCTTC

v_call: TRBV20-1
clone_size: .
j_call: TRBJ2-5
d_call: .
cdr3_aa: CSATDETQYF
cdr3_nt: TGCAGTGCTACGGATGAGACCCAGTACTTC

v_call: TRBV7-9
clone_size: .
j_call: TRBJ1-6
d_call: TRBD1
cdr3_aa: CASSLHDRTGVGSPLHF
cdr3_nt: TGTGCCAGCAGCCTGCATGATAGGACAGGGGTGGGTTCACCCCTCCACTTT

v_call: TRBV19
clone_size: .
j_call: TRBJ1-4
d_call: .
cdr3_aa: CASSISDGKLFF
cdr3_nt: TGTGCCAGTAGTATCTCGGACGGAAAACTGTTTTTT

v_call: TRBV5-4
clone_size: .
j_call: TRBJ1-2
d_call: .
cdr3_aa: CASSAGGQIGGVWGYTF
cdr3_nt: TGTGCCAGCAGCGCGGGTGGACAGATTGGAGGGGTTTGGGGCTACACCTTC

v_call: TRBV4-3
clone_size: .
j_call: TRBJ2-2
d_call: .
cdr3_aa: CASSQGYPGTGELFF
cdr3_nt: TGCGCCAGCAGCCAAGGGTATCCCGGGACCGGGGAGCTGTTTTTT

v_call: TRBV19
clone_size: .
j_call: TRBJ1-5
d_call: .
cdr3_aa: CASSIVGAHSNQPQHF
cdr3_nt: TGTGCCAGTAGTATAGTCGGGGCCCATAGCAATCAGCCCCAGCATTTT

v_call: TRBV7-9
clone_size: .
j_call: TRBJ1-2
d_call: TRBD1
cdr3_aa: CASSSDRGDGYTF
cdr3_nt: TGTGCCAGCAGCTCCGACAGGGGGGATGGCTACACCTTC

v_call: TRBV6-2/TRBV6-3
clone_size: .
j_call: TRBJ2-1
d_call: .
cdr3_aa: CASSPDSRPSYNEQFF
cdr3_nt: TGTGCCAGCAGTCCGGACAGCCGCCCTTCCTACAATGAGCAGTTCTTC

v_call: TRBV29-1
clone_size: .
j_call: TRBJ1-4
d_call: .
cdr3_aa: CSARGAGLEKLFF
cdr3_nt: TGCAGCGCGAGGGGTGCCGGGCTGGAAAAACTGTTTTTT

v_call: TRBV30
clone_size: .
j_call: TRBJ1-1
d_call: .
cdr3_aa: CAWSGGGGTEAFF
cdr3_nt: TGTGCCTGGAGTGGGGGGGGTGGAACTGAAGCTTTCTTT

v_call: TRBV30
clone_size: .
j_call: TRBJ1-1
d_call: .
cdr3_aa: CAWSPIGAFF
cdr3_nt: TGTGCCTGGAGTCCTATAGGAGCTTTCTTT

v_call: TRBV18
clone_size: .
j_call: TRBJ1-1
d_call: .
cdr3_aa: CASSAAQNTEAFF
cdr3_nt: TGTGCCAGCTCGGCAGCACAGAACACTGAAGCTTTCTTT

v_call: TRBV18
clone_size: .
j_call: TRBJ1-2
d_call: .
cdr3_aa: CATRTEGNYGYTF
cdr3_nt: TGTGCCACCCGGACGGAGGGGAACTATGGCTACACCTTC

v_call: TRBV7-2
clone_size: .
j_call: TRBJ1-3
d_call: .
cdr3_aa: CASSSGTPLVSGNTIYF
cdr3_nt: TGTGCCAGCAGCTCCGGGACCCCACTTGTCTCTGGAAACACCATATATTTT

v_call: TRBV7-9
clone_size: .
j_call: TRBJ1-2
d_call: TRBD1
cdr3_aa: CASSRGQGVYGYTF
cdr3_nt: TGTGCCAGCAGCAGAGGACAGGGTGTCTATGGCTACACCTTC

v_call: TRBV6-5
clone_size: .
j_call: TRBJ1-5
d_call: TRBD1
cdr3_aa: CASSYSRQGGQPQHF
cdr3_nt: TGTGCCAGCAGTTACTCGAGACAGGGGGGCCAGCCCCAGCATTTT

v_call: TRBV7-2
clone_size: .
j_call: TRBJ1-2
d_call: .
cdr3_aa: CASSVGVYGYTF
cdr3_nt: TGTGCCAGCAGCGTCGGTGTCTATGGCTACACCTTC

v_call: TRBV13
clone_size: .
j_call: TRBJ1-6
d_call: .
cdr3_aa: CASSFPGDSPLHF
cdr3_nt: TGTGCCAGCAGCTTTCCGGGAGATTCACCCCTCCACTTT

v_call: TRBV24-1
clone_size: .
j_call: TRBJ2-3
d_call: .
cdr3_aa: CATSDTGGSTDTQYF
cdr3_nt: TGTGCCACCAGTGACACAGGCGGGAGCACAGATACGCAGTATTTT

v_call: TRBV2
clone_size: .
j_call: TRBJ2-2
d_call: .
cdr3_aa: CASSERSANTGELFF
cdr3_nt: TGTGCCAGCAGTGAACGTAGCGCGAACACCGGGGAGCTGTTTTTT

v_call: TRBV20-1
clone_size: once
j_call: TRBJ1-1
d_call: .
cdr3_aa: CSASNSMNTEAFF
cdr3_nt: TGCAGTGCTAGTAACAGTATGAACACTGAAGCTTTCTTT

v_call: TRBV6-5
clone_size: .
j_call: TRBJ2-7
d_call: TRBD2
cdr3_aa: CAIPGTSGDSVKQYF
cdr3_nt: TGTGCCATTCCTGGGACTAGCGGGGACTCAGTTAAGCAGTACTTC

v_call: TRBV6-5
clone_size: .
j_call: TRBJ2-1
d_call: TRBD2
cdr3_aa: CASTPGGGLEQFF
cdr3_nt: TGTGCCAGCACCCCTGGGGGGGGTCTCGAGCAGTTCTTC

v_call: TRBV19
clone_size: .
j_call: TRBJ1-2
d_call: .
cdr3_aa: CASNQPQRDSNYGYTF
cdr3_nt: TGTGCCAGTAACCAACCTCAGCGGGATTCTAACTATGGCTACACCTTC

v_call: TRBV5-1
clone_size: .
j_call: TRBJ2-7
d_call: .
cdr3_aa: CASSERTAGYYEQYF
cdr3_nt: TGCGCCAGCAGCGAGCGGACAGCTGGGTACTACGAGCAGTACTTC

v_call: TRBV19
clone_size: .
j_call: TRBJ2-1
d_call: TRBD2
cdr3_aa: CASSLSSGGAWNEQFF
cdr3_nt: TGTGCCAGTAGTCTATCTAGCGGGGGGGCCTGGAATGAGCAGTTCTTC

v_call: TRBV29-1
clone_size: .
j_call: TRBJ2-7
d_call: TRBD1
cdr3_aa: CSVVGTVLTYEQYF
cdr3_nt: TGCAGCGTTGTAGGGACAGTGCTCACCTACGAGCAGTACTTC

v_call: TRBV7-9
clone_size: .
j_call: TRBJ1-3
d_call: .
cdr3_aa: CASSLTERGGYGNTIYF
cdr3_nt: TGTGCCAGCAGCTTAACTGAGCGGGGGGGTTATGGAAACACCATATATTTT

v_call: TRBV2
clone_size: once
j_call: TRBJ2-1
d_call: .
cdr3_aa: CASRRDWMYNEQFF
cdr3_nt: TGTGCCAGCAGGAGGGACTGGATGTACAATGAGCAGTTCTTC

v_call: TRBV12-3/TRBV12-4
clone_size: few
j_call: TRBJ1-2
d_call: .
cdr3_aa: CASTQGARVGYTF
cdr3_nt: TGTGCCAGCACCCAAGGGGCCAGGGTCGGCTACACCTTC

v_call: TRBV5-1
clone_size: .
j_call: TRBJ2-6
d_call: TRBD2
cdr3_aa: CASSPTLAGASSGANVLTF
cdr3_nt: TGCGCCAGCAGCCCAACACTAGCGGGGGCCTCCTCTGGGGCCAACGTCCTGACTTTC

v_call: TRBV19
clone_size: .
j_call: TRBJ2-7
d_call: .
cdr3_aa: CASSIKGSSYEQYF
cdr3_nt: TGTGCCAGTAGTATAAAGGGCAGCTCCTACGAGCAGTACTTC

v_call: TRBV30
clone_size: once
j_call: TRBJ1-1
d_call: .
cdr3_aa: CAWSLSRAHTEAFF
cdr3_nt: TGTGCCTGGAGTCTATCCAGGGCCCACACTGAAGCTTTCTTT

v_call: TRBV3-1/TRBV3-2
clone_size: .
j_call: TRBJ1-5
d_call: .
cdr3_aa: CASSQEIIEQPQHF
cdr3_nt: TGTGCCAGCAGCCAAGAGATTATAGAACAGCCCCAGCATTTT

v_call: TRBV6-2/TRBV6-3
clone_size: .
j_call: TRBJ1-3
d_call: .
cdr3_aa: CASSTTDDGRNTIYF
cdr3_nt: TGTGCCAGCAGTACGACAGATGATGGAAGAAACACCATATATTTT

v_call: TRBV7-2
clone_size: .
j_call: TRBJ2-5
d_call: TRBD2
cdr3_aa: CASSLVASGGQETQYF
cdr3_nt: TGTGCCAGCAGCTTAGTCGCTAGCGGGGGCCAAGAGACCCAGTACTTC

v_call: TRBV19
clone_size: .
j_call: TRBJ1-3
d_call: TRBD1
cdr3_aa: CASTNTGDGNTIYF
cdr3_nt: TGTGCCAGCACCAATACAGGGGACGGAAACACCATATATTTT

v_call: TRBV5-1
clone_size: .
j_call: TRBJ1-1
d_call: .
cdr3_aa: CASSLGAGKNTEAFF
cdr3_nt: TGCGCCAGCAGCTTGGGAGCAGGGAAGAACACTGAAGCTTTCTTT

v_call: TRBV5-1
clone_size: .
j_call: TRBJ2-7
d_call: .
cdr3_aa: CASRETTTIAYEQYF
cdr3_nt: TGCGCCAGCAGAGAGACGACTACTATAGCCTACGAGCAGTACTTC

v_call: TRBV9
clone_size: .
j_call: TRBJ1-1
d_call: .
cdr3_aa: CASSVAYNTEAFF
cdr3_nt: TGTGCCAGCAGCGTAGCGTACAACACTGAAGCTTTCTTT

v_call: TRBV19
clone_size: .
j_call: TRBJ2-3
d_call: .
cdr3_aa: CASSSPPPADTQYF
cdr3_nt: TGTGCCAGTAGTTCCCCCCCACCCGCAGATACGCAGTATTTT

v_call: TRBV3-1/TRBV3-2
clone_size: .
j_call: TRBJ1-5
d_call: TRBD1
cdr3_aa: CASSQDRVLLPVGTVNQPQHF
cdr3_nt: TGTGCCAGCAGCCAAGACAGGGTATTGTTGCCCGTCGGGACAGTTAATCAGCCCCAGCATTTT

v_call: TRBV3-1/TRBV3-2
clone_size: .
j_call: TRBJ1-5
d_call: .
cdr3_aa: CASSQSASVNLPQHF
cdr3_nt: TGTGCCAGCAGCCAATCGGCCTCTGTCAATTTGCCCCAGCATTTT

v_call: TRBV5-1
clone_size: .
j_call: TRBJ2-3
d_call: .
cdr3_aa: CASSPGTLSDTQYF
cdr3_nt: TGCGCCAGCAGCCCCGGGACTCTCTCAGATACGCAGTATTTT

v_call: TRBV7-2
clone_size: .
j_call: TRBJ2-7
d_call: .
cdr3_aa: CASSWRGTVSYEQYF
cdr3_nt: TGTGCCAGCAGCTGGAGGGGGACAGTCTCCTACGAGCAGTACTTC

v_call: TRBV5-1
clone_size: .
j_call: TRBJ1-4
d_call: TRBD1
cdr3_aa: CASSLGTGTPEKLFF
cdr3_nt: TGCGCCAGCAGCTTGGGGACAGGGACCCCTGAAAAACTGTTTTTT

v_call: TRBV14
clone_size: .
j_call: TRBJ2-1
d_call: .
cdr3_aa: CASSQDGRYNEQFF
cdr3_nt: TGTGCCAGCAGCCAAGACGGCCGATACAATGAGCAGTTCTTC

v_call: TRBV18
clone_size: .
j_call: TRBJ1-5
d_call: TRBD1
cdr3_aa: CASSSSGTGGVPPQHF
cdr3_nt: TGTGCCAGCTCATCATCCGGGACAGGGGGCGTACCGCCCCAGCATTTT

v_call: TRBV5-8
clone_size: .
j_call: TRBJ1-5
d_call: .
cdr3_aa: CASSLNSNQPQHF
cdr3_nt: TGTGCCAGCAGCTTAAATAGCAATCAGCCCCAGCATTTT

v_call: TRBV11-3
clone_size: once
j_call: TRBJ2-5
d_call: .
cdr3_aa: CASSTGGTDETQYF
cdr3_nt: TGTGCCAGCAGTACAGGAGGGACGGATGAGACCCAGTACTTC

v_call: TRBV5-4
clone_size: .
j_call: TRBJ2-3
d_call: .
cdr3_aa: CASSRVSTSTDTQYF
cdr3_nt: TGTGCCAGCAGCAGGGTTAGCACTAGCACAGATACGCAGTATTTT

v_call: TRBV9
clone_size: .
j_call: TRBJ2-2
d_call: .
cdr3_aa: CASSVVGQNTGELFF
cdr3_nt: TGTGCCAGCAGCGTAGTCGGGCAAAACACCGGGGAGCTGTTTTTT

v_call: TRBV10-3
clone_size: once
j_call: TRBJ2-7
d_call: .
cdr3_aa: CATLPGLNVDEQYF
cdr3_nt: TGTGCCACCCTACCGGGACTTAATGTCGACGAGCAGTACTTC

v_call: TRBV11-3
clone_size: .
j_call: TRBJ2-7
d_call: .
cdr3_aa: CASSLDQGYEQYF
cdr3_nt: TGTGCCAGCAGCTTAGATCAGGGCTACGAGCAGTACTTC

v_call: TRBV20-1
clone_size: .
j_call: TRBJ2-3
d_call: .
cdr3_aa: CSASVTASTDTQYF
cdr3_nt: TGCAGTGCTAGTGTCACAGCGAGCACAGATACGCAGTATTTT